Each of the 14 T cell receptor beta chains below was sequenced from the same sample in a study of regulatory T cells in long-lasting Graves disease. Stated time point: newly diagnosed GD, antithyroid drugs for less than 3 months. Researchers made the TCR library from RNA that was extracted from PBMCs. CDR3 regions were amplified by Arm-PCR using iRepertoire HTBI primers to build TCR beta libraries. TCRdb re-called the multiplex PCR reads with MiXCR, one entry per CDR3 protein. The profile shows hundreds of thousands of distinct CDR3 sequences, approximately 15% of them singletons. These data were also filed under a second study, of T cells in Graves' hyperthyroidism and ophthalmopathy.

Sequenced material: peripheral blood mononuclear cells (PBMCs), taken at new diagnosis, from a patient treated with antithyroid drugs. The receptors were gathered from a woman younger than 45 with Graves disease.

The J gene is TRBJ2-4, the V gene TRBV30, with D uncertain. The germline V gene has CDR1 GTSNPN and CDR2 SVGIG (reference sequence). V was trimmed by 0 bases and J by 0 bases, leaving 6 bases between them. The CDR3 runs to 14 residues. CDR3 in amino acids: CAWSVRLAKNIQYF. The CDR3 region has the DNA TGTGCCTGGAGTGTACGACTAGCCAAAAACATTCAGTACTTC.

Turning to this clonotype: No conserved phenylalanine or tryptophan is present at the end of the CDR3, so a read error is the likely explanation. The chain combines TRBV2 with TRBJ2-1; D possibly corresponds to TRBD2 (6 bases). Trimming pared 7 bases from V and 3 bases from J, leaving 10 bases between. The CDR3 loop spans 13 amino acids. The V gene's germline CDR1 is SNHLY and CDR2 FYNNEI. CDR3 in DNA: TGTGCCAGCAAGGGACTCAGCTACAATGAGCAGTTCTCC. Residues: CASKGLSYNEQFS.

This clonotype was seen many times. Written as DNA, the CDR3 is TGTGCCAGCGGGAGGGAGACCTACGAGCAGTACTTC. Protein sequence: CASGRETYEQYF. The chain joins TRBV7-9 to TRBJ2-7; 7 bases fit TRBD2. Per the germline V gene, CDR1 is SEHNR and CDR2 is FQNEAQ (reference sequence). CDR3 length equals 12 residues. V trimming: 8 bases; J trimming: 2 bases; junction bases outside the gene matches: 3.

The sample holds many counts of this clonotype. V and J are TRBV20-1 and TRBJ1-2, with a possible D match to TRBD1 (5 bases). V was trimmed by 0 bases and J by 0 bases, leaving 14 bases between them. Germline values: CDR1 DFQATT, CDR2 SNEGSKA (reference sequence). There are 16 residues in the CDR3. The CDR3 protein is CSARDSAGPTNYGYTF. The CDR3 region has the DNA TGCAGTGCTAGAGATAGCGCGGGACCAACTAACTATGGCTACACCTTC.

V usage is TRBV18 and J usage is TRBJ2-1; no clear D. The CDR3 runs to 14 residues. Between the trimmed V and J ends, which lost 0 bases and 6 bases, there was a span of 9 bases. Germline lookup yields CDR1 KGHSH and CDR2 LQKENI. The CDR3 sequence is CASSPPVGPNEQFF. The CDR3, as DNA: TGTGCCAGCTCACCACCGGTTGGACCCAATGAGCAGTTCTTC.

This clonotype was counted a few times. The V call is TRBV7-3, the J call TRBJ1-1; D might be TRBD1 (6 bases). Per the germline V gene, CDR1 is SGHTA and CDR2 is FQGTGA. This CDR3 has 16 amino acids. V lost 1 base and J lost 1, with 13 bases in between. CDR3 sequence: CASSLNRRGENTEAFF. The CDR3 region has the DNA TGTGCCAGCAGCTTAAACCGGAGGGGGGAGAACACTGAAGCTTTCTTT.

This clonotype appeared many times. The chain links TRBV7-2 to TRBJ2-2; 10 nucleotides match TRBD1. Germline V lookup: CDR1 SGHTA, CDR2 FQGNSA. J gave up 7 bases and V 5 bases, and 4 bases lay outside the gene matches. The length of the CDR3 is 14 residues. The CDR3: CASSKGQGNGELFF. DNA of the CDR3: TGTGCCAGCAGCAAGGGACAGGGGAACGGGGAGCTGTTTTTT. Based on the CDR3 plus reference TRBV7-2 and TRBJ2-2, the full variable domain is GAGVSQSPSNKVTEKGKDVELRCDPISGHTALYWYRQSLGQGLEFLIYFQGNSAPDKSGLPSDRFSAERTGGSVSTLTIQRTQQEDSAVYLCASSKGQGNGELFFGEGSRLTVL.

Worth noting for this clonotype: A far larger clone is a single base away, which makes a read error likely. The CDR3 sequence: CAGSPGDSAYEQYF. The CDR3 bases are TGTGCCGGCAGTCCTGGCGATAGTGCGTACGAGCAGTACTTC. The J gene is TRBJ2-7, the V gene TRBV6-5, with D unclear. The length of the CDR3 is 14 residues. Germline V CDR1 and CDR2: MNHEY, SVGAGI.

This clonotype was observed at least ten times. The CDR3 coding sequence is TGCAGTGCCAGATCTTTTACGGGGGGTGAAGCTTTCTTT. This codes for CSARSFTGGEAFF. The rearrangement joins TRBV20-1 to TRBJ1-1; D might be TRBD1 (5 bases). This CDR3 has 13 amino acids. The germline V gene encodes CDR1 DFQATT and CDR2 SNEGSKA (reference sequence). Between the trimmed V and J ends, which lost 6 bases and 7 bases, there was a span of 18 bases.

Here the CDR3 reads CATGTSGKGYTQYF. DNA for the CDR3: TGTGCCACCGGGACTAGCGGGAAAGGATATACGCAGTATTTT. The chain carries TRBV12-3 or TRBV12-4 and TRBJ2-3, with 13 bases lining up with TRBD2. J gave up 7 bases and V 10 bases, and 8 bases lay outside the gene matches. The CDR3 spans 14 residues.

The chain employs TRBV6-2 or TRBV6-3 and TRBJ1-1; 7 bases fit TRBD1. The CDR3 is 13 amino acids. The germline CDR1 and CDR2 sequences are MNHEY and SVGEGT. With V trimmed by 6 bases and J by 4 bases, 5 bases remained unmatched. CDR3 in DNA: TGTGCCAGCAGAGACCCAGGGGGCACTGAAGCTTTCTTT. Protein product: CASRDPGGTEAFF.

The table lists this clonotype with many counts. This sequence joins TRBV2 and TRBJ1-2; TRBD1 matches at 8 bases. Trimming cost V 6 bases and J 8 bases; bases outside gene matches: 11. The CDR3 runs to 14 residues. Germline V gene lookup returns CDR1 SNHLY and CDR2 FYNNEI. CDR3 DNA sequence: TGTGCCAGCAGAACGACAGGGGATGTTCGGGGCTACACCTTC. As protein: CASRTTGDVRGYTF.

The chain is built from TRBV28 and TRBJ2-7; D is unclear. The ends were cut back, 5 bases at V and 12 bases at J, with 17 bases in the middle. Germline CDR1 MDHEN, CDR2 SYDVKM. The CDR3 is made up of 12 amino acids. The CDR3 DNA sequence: TGTGCCAGCAGTCCACCGACCCGCGTTTGGTACTTC. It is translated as CASSPPTRVWYF.

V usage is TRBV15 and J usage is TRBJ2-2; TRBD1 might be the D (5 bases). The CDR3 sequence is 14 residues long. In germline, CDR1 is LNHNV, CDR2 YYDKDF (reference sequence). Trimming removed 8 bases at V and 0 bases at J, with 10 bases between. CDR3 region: CATGQGSNTGELFF. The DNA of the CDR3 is TGTGCCACCGGTCAGGGATCGAACACCGGGGAGCTGTTTTTT.